This T cell receptor beta chain was sequenced in a study of spatial heterogeneity in lung cancer. For the study at large: There was a strong correlation between the counts of TCR transcripts measured in tumor regions and a T cell transcriptional module score that was calculated from matched bulk RNA-seq.

Every TCR cDNA molecule bore its own unique molecular identifier. TCRdb reprocessed the 5' RACE reads with MiXCR, giving one entry per CDR3 protein. The repertoire includes approximately 94,000 distinct CDR3 sequences, 4.4% of them detected once, and around 20% sits in the top ten. This clonotype was counted ten times or more. Its specificity is unknown. Findings of the study overall: Higher tumor mutation counts went along with higher counts of expanded intratumoral alpha and beta TCRs.

The time point denotes: sample taken at primary tumor resection. Trimming took off 0 bases at V and 8 bases at J, with 17 bases between the two ends. The CDR3 covers 15 residues. The germline V gene encodes CDR1 DFQATT and CDR2 SNEGSKA (reference sequence). The rearrangement uses TRBV20-1 and TRBJ2-1; D perhaps matches TRBD1 (6 bases). The sample was lung tumor tissue, taken at surgery. The TCR originated in a male donor with early-stage non-small cell lung cancer. The CDR3 DNA reads as TGCAGTGCTAGAGATCGCATTAGCGCAGGGGATGAGCAGTTCTTC. Translating gives CSARDRISAGDEQFF.